A selection of T cell receptor beta chains follows, all from one sample in a study of blood T cell repertoires in COVID-19. The table came from immunoSEQ multiplex PCR; TCRdb's copy has only in-frame clones and leaves some out. The table records about 200,000 clones, roughly 80% of them present only once. The sample taken for sequencing was peripheral blood. The receptor source for this set is a woman in her seventies with acute or convalescent COVID-19. Each CDR3 is given with its conserved first and last residue. D genes are given only for firm matches. Clone size, where shown, is once, few, many, or a class for clones that have expanded.

j_gene,v_gene,d_gene,abundance,CDR3aa,CDR3nt
TRBJ2-7,TRBV7-5,-,-,CARSFTSGSHYEQYF,TGTGCCAGAAGCTTCACCAGCGGGAGTCACTACGAGCAGTACTTC
TRBJ1-1,TRBV4-1,-,-,CASSQDMVSGSVNTEAFF,TGCGCCAGCAGCCAAGATATGGTTTCAGGGTCTGTGAACACTGAAGCTTTCTTT
TRBJ1-1,TRBV3-1/TRBV3-2,-,-,CASSKQRGTEAFF,TGTGCCAGCAGCAAACAGCGGGGGACTGAAGCTTTCTTT
TRBJ1-1,TRBV7-2,-,-,CASSWGTLNTEAFF,TGTGCCAGCAGCTGGGGGACACTGAACACTGAAGCTTTCTTT
TRBJ2-5,TRBV7-2,-,-,CASSLEGEGGETQYF,TGTGCCAGCAGCTTAGAGGGGGAAGGGGGAGAGACCCAGTACTTC
TRBJ1-5,TRBV28,TRBD1,-,CASMPGQPNQPQHF,TGTGCCAGCATGCCGGGACAGCCTAATCAGCCCCAGCATTTT
TRBJ2-2,TRBV15,TRBD1,-,CATSTRPGTGDTGELFF,TGTGCCACCAGCACCCGCCCTGGGACAGGGGACACCGGGGAGCTGTTTTTT
TRBJ2-3,TRBV5-4,-,-,CASSLASLYSGTDTQYF,TGTGCCAGCAGCTTGGCCTCCCTCTACTCCGGCACAGATACGCAGTATTTT
TRBJ1-2,TRBV24-1,TRBD1,few,CATSDPGTAYGYTF,TGTGCCACCAGTGATCCCGGGACAGCTTATGGCTACACCTTC
TRBJ2-3,TRBV11-3,-,-,CASSSGQTDTQYF,TGTGCCAGCAGCTCCGGACAGACAGATACGCAGTATTTT
TRBJ2-7,TRBV4-1,-,-,CASSQVGGGASYEQYF,TGCGCCAGCAGCCAAGTTGGGGGGGGCGCGTCCTACGAGCAGTACTTC
TRBJ2-1,TRBV4-1,-,-,CASSQRGGEQFF,TGCGCCAGCAGCCAACGAGGGGGAGAGCAGTTCTTC
TRBJ2-1,TRBV30,TRBD2,-,CAWSPGLANYNEQFF,TGTGCCTGGAGCCCGGGACTAGCGAATTACAATGAGCAGTTCTTC
TRBJ1-1,TRBV18,TRBD1,-,CASSPTGLGNTEAFF,TGTGCCAGCTCACCGACAGGGTTGGGGAACACTGAAGCTTTCTTT
TRBJ1-3,TRBV2,-,few,CASSEWARDSGNTIYF,TGTGCCAGCAGTGAATGGGCCCGTGACTCTGGAAACACCATATATTTT
TRBJ2-3,TRBV7-3,TRBD2,-,CASSQNSGGTDTQYF,TGTGCCAGCAGCCAGAACAGCGGGGGCACAGATACGCAGTATTTT
TRBJ2-5,TRBV6-1,-,-,CASSEAPSGRETQYF,TGTGCCAGCAGTGAAGCCCCTTCAGGGCGGGAGACCCAGTACTTC
TRBJ1-5,TRBV19,TRBD1,-,CASSIDLETGTGVLYSNQPQHF,TGTGCCAGTAGTATAGACCTAGAAACCGGGACAGGGGTCCTTTATAGCAATCAGCCCCAGCATTTT
TRBJ1-2,TRBV6-5,-,few,CASSYSGDMEGGYTF,TGTGCCAGCAGTTACTCAGGCGACATGGAAGGTGGCTACACCTTC
TRBJ2-5,TRBV5-1,TRBD2,-,CASSFGGSSGSSPGLKETQYF,TGCGCCAGCAGCTTTGGTGGATCTAGCGGGAGCAGCCCGGGGTTGAAAGAGACCCAGTACTTC
TRBJ2-1,TRBV2,TRBD2,-,CASARLAGGPAEQFF,TGTGCCAGCGCCCGACTAGCGGGAGGGCCCGCTGAGCAGTTCTTC
TRBJ2-7,TRBV28,-,few,CASSFDRRYEQYF,TGTGCCAGCAGTTTCGACAGACGCTACGAGCAGTACTTC
TRBJ2-1,TRBV6-5,TRBD1,-,CASSIGTGSPNEQFF,TGTGCCAGCAGTATAGGGACAGGGTCACCCAATGAGCAGTTCTTC
TRBJ2-1,TRBV5-6,-,once,CASSLGGSSYNEQFF,TGTGCCAGCAGCTTGGGAGGGAGCTCCTACAATGAGCAGTTCTTC
TRBJ1-5,TRBV23-1,-,-,CASRQEEGRFGPQHF,TGCGCCAGCAGGCAGGAAGAGGGAAGATTCGGGCCCCAGCATTTT
TRBJ2-2,TRBV10-3,TRBD2,-,CAISEFTGRDTGELFF,TGTGCCATCAGTGAATTCACTGGGAGGGACACCGGGGAGCTGTTTTTT
TRBJ1-2,TRBV18,-,-,CASSPFQGANYGYTF,TGTGCCAGCTCACCTTTCCAGGGTGCTAACTATGGCTACACCTTC
TRBJ2-7,TRBV5-1,TRBD2,-,CASSLLAGVLYEQYF,TGCGCCAGCAGCTTGCTGGCGGGAGTTCTCTACGAGCAGTACTTC
TRBJ1-1,TRBV5-4,TRBD1,-,CASSPRTGGNTEAFF,TGTGCCAGCAGCCCTCGGACAGGGGGGAACACTGAAGCTTTCTTT
TRBJ2-5,TRBV2,TRBD2,-,CASSQASGRGETQYF,TGTGCCAGCAGTCAAGCTAGCGGGAGAGGAGAGACCCAGTACTTC
TRBJ2-4,TRBV5-1,TRBD1,-,CASSPMDRGQNIQYF,TGCGCCAGCAGCCCGATGGACAGGGGCCAAAACATTCAGTACTTC
TRBJ1-2,TRBV7-9,-,few,CASSLEGVGYGYTF,TGTGCCAGCAGCTTAGAAGGGGTTGGCTATGGCTACACCTTC
TRBJ2-5,TRBV6-5,TRBD2,-,CASSPGTSGQETQYF,TGTGCCAGCAGTCCTGGGACTAGCGGCCAAGAGACCCAGTACTTC
TRBJ1-4,TRBV30,-,few,CAWSVQLNEKLFF,TGTGCCTGGAGTGTACAGCTTAATGAAAAACTGTTTTTT
TRBJ2-7,TRBV19,TRBD2,few,CASSIEGPAGVRNEQYF,TGTGCCAGTAGTATAGAGGGGCCAGCGGGAGTGAGAAACGAGCAGTACTTC
TRBJ2-5,TRBV5-4,-,-,CASSLAFQETQYF,TGTGCCAGCAGCTTGGCGTTCCAAGAGACCCAGTACTTC
TRBJ2-2,TRBV2,TRBD1,-,CASRPMTGGWTGELFF,TGTGCCAGCAGACCAATGACAGGGGGTTGGACCGGGGAGCTGTTTTTT
TRBJ2-5,TRBV28,TRBD2,once,CASTITSGSWETQYF,TGTGCCAGCACTATAACTAGCGGGAGTTGGGAGACCCAGTACTTC
TRBJ1-2,TRBV5-4,-,-,CASSLVPRVGGYTF,TGTGCCAGCAGCTTGGTTCCCAGGGTCGGTGGCTACACCTTC
TRBJ1-4,TRBV15,-,-,CATGLEQLGEKLFF,TGTGCCACAGGACTGGAGCAACTCGGTGAAAAACTGTTTTTT
TRBJ2-1,TRBV5-5,TRBD2,once,CASSSRDYGMDEQFF,TGTGCCAGCAGCTCCCGGGACTACGGGATGGATGAGCAGTTCTTC
TRBJ2-2,TRBV7-9,-,-,CASSLVPSTGELFF,TGTGCCAGCAGCTTAGTTCCCAGTACCGGGGAGCTGTTTTTT
TRBJ2-5,TRBV5-5,TRBD2,-,CASSPWTSGVQETQYF,TGTGCCAGCAGCCCGTGGACTAGCGGGGTCCAAGAGACCCAGTACTTC